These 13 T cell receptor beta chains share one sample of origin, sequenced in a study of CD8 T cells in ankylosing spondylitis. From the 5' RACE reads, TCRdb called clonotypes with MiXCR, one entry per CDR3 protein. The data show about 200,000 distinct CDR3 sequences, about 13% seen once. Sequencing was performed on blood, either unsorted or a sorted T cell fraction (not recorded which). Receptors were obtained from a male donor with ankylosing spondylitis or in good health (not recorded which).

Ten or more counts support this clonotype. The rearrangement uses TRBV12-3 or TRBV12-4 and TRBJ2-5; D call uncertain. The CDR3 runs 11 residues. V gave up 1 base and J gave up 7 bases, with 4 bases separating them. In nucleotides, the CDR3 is TGTGCCAGCAGTTTAGGGGCGACCCAGTACTTC. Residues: CASSLGATQYF.

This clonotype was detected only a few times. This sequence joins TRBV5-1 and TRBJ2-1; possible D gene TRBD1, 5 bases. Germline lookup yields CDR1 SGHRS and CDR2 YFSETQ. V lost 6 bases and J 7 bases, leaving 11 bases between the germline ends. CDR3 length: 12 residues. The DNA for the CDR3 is TGCGCCAGCAAGGTGCAGGGAAATGAGCAGTTCTTC. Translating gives CASKVQGNEQFF.

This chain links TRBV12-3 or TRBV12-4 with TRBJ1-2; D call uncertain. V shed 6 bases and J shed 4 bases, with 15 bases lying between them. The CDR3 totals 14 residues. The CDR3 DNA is TGTGCCAGCAGGTCCAGCCTATTACCCTATGGCTACACCTTC. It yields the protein CASRSSLLPYGYTF.

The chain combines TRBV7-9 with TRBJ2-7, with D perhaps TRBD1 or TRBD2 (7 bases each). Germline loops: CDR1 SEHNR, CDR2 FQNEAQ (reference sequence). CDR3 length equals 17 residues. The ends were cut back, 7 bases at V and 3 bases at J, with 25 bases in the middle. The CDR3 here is CASTPGGLLLDGYEQYF. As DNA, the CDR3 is TGTGCCAGCACCCCAGGGGGACTACTCCTTGATGGCTACGAGCAGTACTTC. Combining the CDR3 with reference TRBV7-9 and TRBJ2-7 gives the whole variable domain DTGVSQNPRHKITKRGQNVTFRCDPISEHNRLYWYRQTLGQGPEFLTYFQNEAQLEKSRLLSDRFSAERPKGSFSTLEIQRTEQGDSAMYLCASTPGGLLLDGYEQYFGPGTRLTVT.

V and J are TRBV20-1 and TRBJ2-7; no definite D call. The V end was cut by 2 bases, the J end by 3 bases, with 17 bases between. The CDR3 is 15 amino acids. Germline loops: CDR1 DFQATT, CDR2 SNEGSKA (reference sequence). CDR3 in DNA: TGCAGTGCTAGACCGGCATTAGCCCCCGGCTACGAGCAGTACTTC. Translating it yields CSARPALAPGYEQYF.

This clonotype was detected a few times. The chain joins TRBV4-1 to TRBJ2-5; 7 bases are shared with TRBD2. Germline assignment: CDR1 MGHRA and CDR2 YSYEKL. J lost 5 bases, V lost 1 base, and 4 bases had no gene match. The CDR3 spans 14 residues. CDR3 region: CASSQGGGGETQYF. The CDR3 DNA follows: TGCGCCAGCAGCCAAGGGGGGGGTGGGGAGACCCAGTACTTC.

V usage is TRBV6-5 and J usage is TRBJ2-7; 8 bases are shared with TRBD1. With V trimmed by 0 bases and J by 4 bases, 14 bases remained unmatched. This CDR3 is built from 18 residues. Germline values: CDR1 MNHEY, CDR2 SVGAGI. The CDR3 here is CASSYSATGTGLGYEQYF. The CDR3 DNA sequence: TGTGCCAGCAGTTACTCAGCTACCGGGACAGGTCTCGGATACGAGCAGTACTTC.

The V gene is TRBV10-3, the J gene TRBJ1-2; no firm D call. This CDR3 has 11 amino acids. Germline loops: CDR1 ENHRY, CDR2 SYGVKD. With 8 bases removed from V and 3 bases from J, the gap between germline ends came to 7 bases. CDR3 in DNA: TGTGCCATCCTCCAGGACTATGGCTACACCTTC. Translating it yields CAILQDYGYTF.

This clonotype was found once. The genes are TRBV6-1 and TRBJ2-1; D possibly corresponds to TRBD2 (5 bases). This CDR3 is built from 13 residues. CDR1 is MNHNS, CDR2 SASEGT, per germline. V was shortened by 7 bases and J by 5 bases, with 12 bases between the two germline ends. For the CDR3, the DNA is TGTGCCAGCACCCTTTTGAGGGACAATGAGCAGTTCTTC. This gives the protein CASTLLRDNEQFF.

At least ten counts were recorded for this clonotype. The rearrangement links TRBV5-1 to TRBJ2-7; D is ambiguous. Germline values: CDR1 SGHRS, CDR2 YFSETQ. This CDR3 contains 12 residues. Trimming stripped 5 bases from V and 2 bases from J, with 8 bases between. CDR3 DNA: TGCGCCAGCAGGGACGGAACCTACGAGCAGTACTTC. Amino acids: CASRDGTYEQYF.

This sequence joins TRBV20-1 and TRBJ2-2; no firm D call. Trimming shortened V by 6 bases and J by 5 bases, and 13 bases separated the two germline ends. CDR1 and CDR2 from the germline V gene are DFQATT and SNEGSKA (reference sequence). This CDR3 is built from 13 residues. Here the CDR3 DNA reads TGCAGTGCGAGTATTGACCCTACCGGGGAGCTGTTTTTT. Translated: CSASIDPTGELFF.

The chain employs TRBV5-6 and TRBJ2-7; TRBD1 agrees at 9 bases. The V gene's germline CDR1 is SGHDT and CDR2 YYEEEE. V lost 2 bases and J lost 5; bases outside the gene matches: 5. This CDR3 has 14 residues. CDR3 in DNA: TGTGCCAGCAGCTTCGGGACAGGGAACAACGAGCAGTACTTC. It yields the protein CASSFGTGNNEQYF.

The CDR3 region has the DNA TGTGCCAGCAGACCAACTGGCACAGATACGCAGTATTTT. Translated, it gives CASRPTGTDTQYF. The rearrangement uses TRBV7-6 and TRBJ2-3; no clear D. V shed 6 bases and J shed 1 base, with 8 bases lying between them. The CDR3 covers 13 residues. CDR1 is SGHVS, CDR2 FNYEAQ, per germline.